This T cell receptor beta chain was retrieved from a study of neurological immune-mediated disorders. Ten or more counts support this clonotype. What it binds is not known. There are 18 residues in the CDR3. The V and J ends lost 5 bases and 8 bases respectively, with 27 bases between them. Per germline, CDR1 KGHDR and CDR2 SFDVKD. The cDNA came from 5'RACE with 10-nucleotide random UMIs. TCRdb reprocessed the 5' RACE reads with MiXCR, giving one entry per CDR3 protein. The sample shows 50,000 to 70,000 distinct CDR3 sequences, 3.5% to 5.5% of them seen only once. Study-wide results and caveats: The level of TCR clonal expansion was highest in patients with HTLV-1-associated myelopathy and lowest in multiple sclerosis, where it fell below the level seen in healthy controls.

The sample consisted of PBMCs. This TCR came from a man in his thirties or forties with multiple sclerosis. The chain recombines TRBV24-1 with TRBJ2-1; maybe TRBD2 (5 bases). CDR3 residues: CATSAVPGEGRGFYEQFF. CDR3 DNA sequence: TGTGCCACCAGTGCAGTCCCAGGTGAAGGCCGCGGGTTCTATGAGCAGTTCTTC.